The present entry profiles one TCR beta chain with its context. Only in-frame clones appear in the TCRdb table, and some are missing; sequencing was by immunoSEQ multiplex PCR. The sample has some 7,000 clones, 80% to 85% seen once; the top ten hold roughly 25%. The CDR3 is made up of 15 amino acids. V lost 1 base, J lost 0 bases, and 10 bases lay in between. The germline V gene encodes CDR1 MGHRA and CDR2 YSYEKL. This entry comes from a study of T cells after somatic rescue of genetic block. This sequence joins TRBV4-1 and TRBJ2-7, with D hard to call. Specimen: peripheral blood mononuclear cells (PBMCs). The sequence came from a boy younger than 18. CDR3 bases: TGCGCCAGCAGCCAAGGGAAGGGCAGCTCCTACGAGCAGTACTTC. Its translation is CASSQGKGSSYEQYF.